Sequencing of this T cell receptor (beta chain) was carried out in a study of PD-1 blockade in classical Hodgkin lymphoma (dated by TCRdb to the early 2020s). Regarding the study in general: Nivolumab dosing was 3 mg/kg intravenously every 2 weeks, continuing until either disease progression or unacceptable toxicity. The study used TCR beta sequencing and CyTOF to define a peripheral blood immune signature of response to PD-1 blockade in classical Hodgkin lymphoma. Study-level results and caveats: Baseline TCR diversity was reported to be lower in newly diagnosed patients than in healthy donors, and even lower in relapsed/refractory patients. Lower diversity was observed in patients in whom nivolumab was started less than 1 year after ASCT, and these patients were excluded from later analyses so that confounding by immune reconstitution would be avoided. By C4D1, a significant rise was seen in CD4+ TCR diversity but not in CD8+ TCR diversity (p=0.0027 vs p=0.16), and the rise was most apparent among complete responders (p=0.02). The study was restricted to a single clinical trial cohort, and the causes of repertoire differences, possibly disease activity or prior therapy, were left undefined. Baseline diversity similar to that of newly diagnosed patients was observed in trial patients achieving complete response, whereas significantly lower diversity was observed in partial responders and progressors.

Interpreted using the paper, the time point label stands for: cycle 4 day 1 (C4D1), after less than 7 weeks of nivolumab. All trial patients had relapsed after autologous stem cell transplantation, with cohorts A, B and C differing in prior brentuximab vedotin exposure. A Miltenyi CD8+ T cell isolation kit was used for magnetic negative selection to purify CD8+ T cells from thawed PBMCs. The trial cohort was composed of 56 patients with relapsed/refractory classical Hodgkin lymphoma, for whom complete response, partial response or progressive disease was recorded as best overall response. In the multi-cohort phase II CheckMate 205 trial, trial patients received single-agent nivolumab. An independent review committee assessed best overall response by applying the 2007 International Working Group response criteria. PBMCs from the trial were collected at three points: immediately before nivolumab initiation (C1D1), and during therapy at cycle 2 day 1 and cycle 4 day 1. Peripheral blood was collected in 8 mL Vacutainer Cell Preparation Tubes, from which PBMCs were isolated by centrifugation and then cryopreserved. Purified CD4+ and CD8+ fractions were prepared only for cases where an additional PBMC sample was available. Magnetically labelled cells were removed on LS columns in a quadroMACS separator, and the flow-through was collected as the purified fraction.

Concerning this clone itself: The clone's antigen remains unknown. No much larger clone is present one base from it, and per-base qualities are unavailable.

Reading from cysteine to phenylalanine, the CDR3 counts 14 amino acids. Solely the CDR3 DNA is kept, with 42 bases framed from the first base. At the junction V is shortened by 2 bases and J by 3 bases; bases outside the gene matches: 4. The germline V gene specifies SGHDT as CDR1 and YYEEEE as CDR2. Genomic DNA was extracted with the Qiagen DNeasy kit from unsorted PBMCs and from negatively selected CD4+ and CD8+ fractions. Amplification of TCR beta CDR3 regions was done by immunoSEQ multiplex PCR with primers that anneal to V and J segments. Amplification bias was minimized using a synthetic immune receptor repertoire, and residual bias was removed computationally after sequencing. The original methods were these. Custom Python scripts were used to quantify repertoire diversity as the Shannon entropy index. Unsorted, CD4+ and CD8+ repertoires were examined separately, except in combined analyses, for which CD4+ and CD8+ sequences were merged in silico. A clone was considered expanded if an increase in frequency of at least 2-fold after treatment relative to C1D1 was found, and a pseudocount of 0.5 was applied to clones undetected at baseline. Clones with 0 or 1 copy at C1D1 were classified as singleton clones, and clones with 2 or more copies were classified as non-singleton clones. Clones expanded in unsorted samples were annotated as CD4+, CD8+ or unknown by matching protein sequences in sorted samples from the same patient. Wilcoxon tests on paired samples were used to test changes in diversity from C1D1 to C4D1. TCRdb stores this immuneACCESS table with in-frame sequences only. Part of the clones is absent; in the studies checked, under half of the shortfall reflects unresolved V genes, and no reason is known for the rest. V and J calls and clone size are copied from that table; D and trimming were computed from the DNA. In all, the sample holds 15,000 or so clones, and roughly 90% of those were seen once. The top ten clonotypes cover around 20% of the sample.

The chain links TRBV5-6 with TRBJ2-5, and TRBD1 matches 7 of the central bases. The TCR comes from a human donor with classical Hodgkin lymphoma. Here the sequenced sample was CD8+ T cells from blood, taken before the fourth cycle of nivolumab. Here is the DNA: TGTGCCAGCAGCTTAGGACAGGTCGAAGAGACCCAGTACTTC. Its amino acids are CASSLGQVEETQYF.